One T cell receptor (beta chain) is described in this entry. Its antigen remains undetermined. Base qualities are not recorded, but no much larger clone differs from it by a single base. These data belong to a study of neoadjuvant nivolumab and ipilimumab in lung cancer (dated by TCRdb to between 2020 and 2021). Some background on the complete study: Nivolumab was given at 3 mg/kg intravenously on days 1, 15 and 29, and the combination arm added ipilimumab 1 mg/kg on day 1 only. The primary endpoint of the trial was the rate of major pathologic response (MPR) in the intention-to-treat population of each study arm. In the trial, approximately 45 patients with operable NSCLC were treated, of whom approximately 23 were randomized to nivolumab monotherapy and around 20 to nivolumab plus ipilimumab. TCR repertoires in pretherapy (baseline) peripheral blood were compared with TCR repertoires in tumors resected at surgery after neoadjuvant immune checkpoint blockade. Matched pretherapy and resected tumor pairs were analyzed for seven patients: four treated with nivolumab and three with nivolumab plus ipilimumab. The paper as a whole reports these results and caveats: Compared with tumor-adjacent uninvolved lung, resected tumors had greater TCR richness and clonality, and increases showed up in more of the dual-therapy-treated tumors. Pretherapy blood TCR richness correlated positively with richness in tumors resected after neoadjuvant therapy (Spearman R of about 0.82). No significant correlation was found between TCR clonality and pathologic tumor regression, and only one major-pathologic-response sample was available for the clonality analysis. TCR sequencing was performed in a small number of samples. From pretherapy to surgery, tumor T-cell richness and clonality went up in three of three dual-therapy tumors, versus only two of four nivolumab-treated tumors.

Including the terminal cysteine and phenylalanine, the CDR3 comprises 14 residues. Left in the record is the CDR3 DNA by itself, 42 bases read in frame from the first base. Via the germline V gene, CDR1 is KGHSH and CDR2 LQKENI. V is shortened by 3 bases, J by 2 bases, and the region joining them spans 5 bases. Read against the paper, the sample's time point label means: at surgical resection after neoadjuvant nivolumab +/- ipilimumab. The samples were obtained from NEOSTAR, a phase 2 randomized trial that tested neoadjuvant nivolumab or nivolumab plus ipilimumab, followed by surgery, in operable NSCLC. Preparation of the library involved the immunoSEQ multiplex PCR assay. The authors' pipeline ran thus. Richness and clonality were used to summarize the repertoires, and clones that significantly expanded or contracted between pre- and post-therapy samples were identified. What TCRdb holds here is the immuneACCESS table cut down to in-frame rearrangements. Part of the clones is not present; checked against another copy, under half of the missing clones reflect an unresolved V gene, and the others are unexplained. The V and J calls and the clone size are those of that table, but D and trimming were determined from the DNA. The sample data list roughly 13,000 clones, and around 95% of these were observed just once. Together, the top ten hold 2% to 3% of the sample.

This sequence was found in an adult with non-small cell lung cancer. This specimen was peripheral blood, taken after neoadjuvant nivolumab, alone or with ipilimumab, at or shortly before surgery. The chain is made from TRBV18 and TRBJ2-6; the D gene cannot be resolved reliably. The CDR3 reads as follows: CASSPVTGANVLTF. The DNA reads TGTGCCAGCTCACCGGTGACTGGGGCCAACGTCCTGACTTTC. Joined to the reference TRBV18 and TRBJ2-6 proteins, this CDR3 gives the full variable domain: NAGVMQNPRHLVRRRGQEARLRCSPMKGHSHVYWYRQLPEEGLKFMVYLQKENIIDESGMPKERFSAEFPKEGPSILRIQQVVRGDSAAYFCASSPVTGANVLTFGAGSRLTVL.